This T cell receptor (beta chain) was sequenced in a study of PD-1 and CTLA-4 blockade in melanoma. Only in-frame clones appear in the TCRdb table, and some are missing; sequencing was by immunoSEQ multiplex PCR. Among roughly 30,000 clones listed, roughly nine tenths were seen once. CDR3 length: 13 residues. Unmatched junction bases numbered 2, after V lost 6 bases and J lost 2 bases. The germline V gene encodes CDR1 SNHLY and CDR2 FYNNEI. The rearrangement uses TRBV2 and TRBJ2-3, with 7 positions matching TRBD2. The sequence was collected from a human donor with melanoma. The sequenced sample was CD8+ T cells from peripheral blood, obtained before anti-PD-1 treatment. This CDR3 reads CASSGDYTDTQYF. CDR3 coding DNA: TGTGCCAGCAGCGGGGACTACACAGATACGCAGTATTTT.